This is a list of T cell receptor beta chains from one sample in a study of beta chain features in type 1 diabetes. The repertoire was sequenced with immunoSEQ multiplex PCR; TCRdb's copy has only in-frame clones and lacks some. The table shows approximately 360,000 clones, with 10% to 15% occurring only once. The sequenced sample was naive CD4+ T cells from blood. Source of these receptors: a woman under 30 with type 1 diabetes. CDR3s include the opening cysteine and the closing phenylalanine or tryptophan. Fields, in order: J gene, V gene, clone size, CDR3 protein. Size tells how often a clone was seen (once, few, many) or the class of an expanded clone, and some rows leave it out.

TRBJ1-1 TRBV6-6 . CASSYASGGNTEAFF
TRBJ1-2 TRBV6-5 . CASSTPGGIGYGYTF
TRBJ1-2 TRBV4-3 . CASSRQTGGWEYGYTF
TRBJ2-7 TRBV4-1 . CASSQATNQESYEQYF
TRBJ2-4 TRBV29-1 few CSVVTGNPSYAKNIQYF
TRBJ1-1 TRBV9 few CASSVAGNTEAFF
TRBJ1-6 TRBV7-2 few CASSPRQRRSYNSPLHF
TRBJ1-3 TRBV11-2 . CASSLDLSGNTIYF
TRBJ1-1 TRBV5-1 . CASTEYSNTEAFF
TRBJ2-5 TRBV9 . CASSDGTGETQYF
TRBJ1-2 TRBV7-9 few CASSWGDQGYTF
TRBJ2-2 TRBV6-5 . CASTTGRELFF
TRBJ1-1 TRBV30 few CAWSGAGAFF
TRBJ1-1 TRBV18 . CASSGAENTEAFF
TRBJ2-7 TRBV9 few CASSAGQASHEQYF
TRBJ2-3 TRBV7-2 . CASSLRTDTQYF
TRBJ1-1 TRBV11-2 few CASSLVDRSTKAFF
TRBJ2-3 TRBV6-6 . CASRPLTDTQYF
TRBJ2-1 TRBV5-4 few CASGSKGARPNEQFF
TRBJ2-3 TRBV5-1 . CASSLRQQGSTDTQYF
TRBJ2-7 TRBV5-1 . CASSLVQGDTYEQYF
TRBJ2-5 TRBV5-1 . CASSISAPIQETQYF
TRBJ2-3 TRBV27 . CASSLGGPSLGGTQYF
TRBJ2-3 TRBV14 . CASSRGWDTQYF
TRBJ1-1 TRBV30 . CAWNRGLRYTEAFF
TRBJ2-2 TRBV5-4 . CASSLVSGNTGELFF
TRBJ2-1 TRBV5-6 . CASSQYNEQFF
TRBJ1-5 TRBV23-1 . CASSPITGTGGQPQHF
TRBJ2-7 TRBV7-2 few CASSPAGRYYEQYF
TRBJ2-1 TRBV7-2 . CASSRQVVSGSYNEQFF
TRBJ2-3 TRBV4-1 . CASSRTGTSVDTQYF
TRBJ2-3 TRBV19 few CASSIFERGDTQYF
TRBJ1-2 TRBV30 . CAWSVRFRGSYGYTF
TRBJ2-1 TRBV4-3 few CASSRELAGGINEQFF
TRBJ2-7 TRBV11-2 . CASSLTGEFYEQYF
TRBJ2-7 TRBV2 . CASRDRDSFREQYF
TRBJ1-5 TRBV6-6 few CASRRTWTAYQPQHF
TRBJ2-3 TRBV4-2 . CASSQEWRGGTDTQYF
TRBJ1-5 TRBV2 . CASSERKSNQPQHF
TRBJ2-1 TRBV4-3 . CASSQDYAGNEQFF
TRBJ1-3 TRBV29-1 . CSVEGSTGNTIYF
TRBJ1-5 TRBV19 . CASSIPDRAWDQPQHF
TRBJ2-5 TRBV30 few CAWSAPGTAETQYF
TRBJ1-5 TRBV2 few CASSWTPVNQPQHF
TRBJ2-1 TRBV5-4 few CASSGQDEGGQFF
TRBJ2-7 TRBV28 few CASSPSSYEQYF
TRBJ2-7 TRBV14 . CASSLGGPLEQYF
TRBJ2-1 TRBV7-3 . CASSHGTVYNEQFF
TRBJ2-7 TRBV10-3 few CAISEPGHLNYEQYF
TRBJ2-1 TRBV5-1 few CASSSYPGLAGAEQFF